These 14 T cell receptor beta chains share one sample of origin, sequenced in a study of blood T cell repertoires in COVID-19. Only in-frame clones appear in the TCRdb table, and some are missing; sequencing was by immunoSEQ multiplex PCR. The sample has 75,000 to 100,000 clones, roughly 84% seen once. The sequencing input was peripheral blood. The source is a woman over 75 with acute or convalescent COVID-19.

The rearrangement joins TRBV15 to TRBJ1-2; tentative D call: TRBD1 (6 bases). V was cut by 5 bases and J by 6 bases, with 19 bases left in between. CDR1 LNHNV and CDR2 YYDKDF come from the germline V gene (reference sequence). This CDR3 has 15 amino acids. The CDR3 loop is CATSPLSGRGNGYTF. The CDR3, as DNA: TGTGCCACCAGCCCCCTTAGTGGCAGGGGAAATGGCTACACCTTC.

The count of this clone is one. This chain connects TRBV10-3 to TRBJ2-3, with TRBD2 matching 7 bases. The CDR3 loop spans 13 amino acids. Trimming at V came to 11 bases and at J to 4 bases, leaving 9 bases not matched to a gene. Per germline, CDR1 ENHRY and CDR2 SYGVKD. CDR3 nucleotide sequence: TGTGCCTCCGAGGCGGGAGCCTCAGATACGCAGTATTTT. Amino acid sequence: CASEAGASDTQYF.

V is TRBV3-1 (or the pseudogene TRBV3-2) and J is TRBJ1-1, with 8 bases lining up with TRBD1. Trimming cost V 4 bases and J 4 bases; bases outside gene matches: 5. Germline values: CDR1 LGHDT, CDR2 YNNKEL (reference sequence). CDR3 length: 14 residues. Here the CDR3 reads CASSRFRGLTEAFF. CDR3 nucleotides: TGTGCCAGCAGCCGGTTCAGGGGGCTCACTGAAGCTTTCTTT.

The chain combines TRBV3-1 (or the pseudogene TRBV3-2) with TRBJ2-1; 9 bases agree with TRBD1. Trimming cost V 2 bases and J 6 bases; bases outside gene matches: 17. CDR1 and CDR2 (germline): LGHDT, YNNKEL (reference sequence). The CDR3 covers 19 residues. The CDR3 reads CASSQPPGGQGLRTNEQFF. DNA of the CDR3: TGTGCCAGCAGCCAACCCCCCGGGGGACAGGGCTTACGAACCAATGAGCAGTTCTTC.

The rearrangement links TRBV4-2 to TRBJ2-3, with no clear D. Germline V CDR1 and CDR2: LGHNA, YNFKEQ. The length of the CDR3 is 18 residues. V was cut by 0 bases and J by 0 bases, with 16 bases left in between. CDR3 nucleotides: TGTGCCAGCAGCCAAGATCCCCGTGGGCAGATTAGCACAGATACGCAGTATTTT. Its translation: CASSQDPRGQISTDTQYF.

The chain links TRBV2 to TRBJ2-6, with D possibly being TRBD2 (6 bases). The V and J ends lost 5 bases and 0 bases respectively, with 11 bases between them. The CDR3 length is 16 residues. Germline V lookup: CDR1 SNHLY, CDR2 FYNNEI. The CDR3 region has the DNA TGTGCCAGCAGTTCTCTGGGGGGCTCTGGGGCCAACGTCCTGACTTTC. It codes for CASSSLGGSGANVLTF.

This clone occurred once. The chain is built from TRBV18 and TRBJ1-1, with 8 positions matching TRBD1. Per germline, CDR1 KGHSH and CDR2 LQKENI. After removal of 4 bases from V and 1 base from J, the junction contained 2 bases not matched to a gene. This CDR3 has 14 residues. This chain's CDR3 is CASSRTGTNTEAFF. As DNA, the CDR3 is TGTGCCAGCTCACGGACAGGGACGAACACTGAAGCTTTCTTT.

The chain links TRBV19 to TRBJ1-3; D is perhaps TRBD1 (6 bases). The germline V and J ends were trimmed by 5 bases and 0 bases, with 20 bases remaining between them. Germline V gene data show CDR1 as LNHDA and CDR2 as SQIVND (reference sequence). This CDR3 is built from 18 residues. CDR3 nucleotides: TGTGCCAGTAGTGCCCGGGACAACCGGCAGTCCTCTGGAAACACCATATATTTT. This codes for CASSARDNRQSSGNTIYF.

This chain joins TRBV9 and TRBJ1-1; TRBD1 agrees at 7 bases. The V and J ends lost 3 bases and 4 bases, in that order; junction bases with no gene match: 3. CDR3 length: 13 residues. Per germline, CDR1 SGDLS and CDR2 YYNGEE. The CDR3 protein is CASSAQGLTEAFF. In nucleotides, the CDR3 is TGTGCCAGCAGCGCACAGGGGCTCACTGAAGCTTTCTTT.

The table lists this clone with a few counts. Here the CDR3 DNA reads TGTGCCAGCAGACTCGAAGGGGCCGGAAACACCATATATTTT. It specifies CASRLEGAGNTIYF. This chain uses TRBV6-5 with TRBJ1-3; TRBD1 might be the D (5 bases). Germline assignment: CDR1 MNHEY and CDR2 SVGAGI. The V and J ends lost 6 bases and 4 bases respectively, with 13 bases between them. The CDR3 is 14 residues long.

This chain links TRBV12-5 with TRBJ2-3; perhaps TRBD2 as D (5 bases). The CDR3 extends over 12 amino acids. V lost 4 bases and J 7 bases, leaving 9 bases between the germline ends. Germline loops: CDR1 LGHNT, CDR2 FRNRAP. CDR3 nucleotide sequence: TGTGCTAGTGGTTACCCGGGAAATACGCAGTATTTT. This codes for CASGYPGNTQYF.

The chain combines TRBV19 with TRBJ2-3; D is possibly TRBD1 (7 bases). Germline CDR1 reads LNHDA; CDR2 reads SQIVND (reference sequence). V lost 6 bases and J 3 bases, leaving 16 bases between the germline ends. The CDR3 contains 15 residues. The CDR3 protein is CASSPGRGRTDTQYF. CDR3 nucleotides: TGTGCCAGTAGCCCCGGCAGGGGGAGGACAGATACGCAGTATTTT.

The chain joins TRBV5-6 to TRBJ1-2; 9 bases are shared with TRBD1. V lost 3 bases and J lost 4; bases outside the gene matches: 7. This CDR3 comprises 15 residues. Germline CDR1 and CDR2: SGHDT and YYEEEE. The CDR3 DNA is TGTGCCAGCAGCTCGCCCGGGACAGGGTTCTATGGCTACACCTTC. Its protein is CASSSPGTGFYGYTF.

V is TRBV6-6 and J is TRBJ1-1, with 7 bases aligning to TRBD1. The germline V gene has CDR1 MNHNY and CDR2 SVGAGI (reference sequence). V lost 6 bases and J lost 7; bases outside the gene matches: 8. This CDR3 is 13 amino acids long. CDR3 DNA: TGTGCCAGCAGCAGAGGACAGGAGAGTGAAGCTTTCTTT. This encodes CASSRGQESEAFF.